This T cell receptor (beta chain) was found in a study of blood T cell repertoires in COVID-19. In the original analysis: Using reference gene primer amplification, nucleated cell counts were estimated. Some clones are missing from TCRdb's copy, which holds only in-frame ones; the method was immunoSEQ multiplex PCR. V and J calls and clone size are as listed in that table; D and trimming were resolved from the DNA. The sample holds roughly 380,000 clones, roughly nine tenths seen once. Grouping used clinical history reported by participants in a survey and questionnaire. Sequencing was carried out using PBMCs or T cells enriched from blood (not recorded which). The clonotype was recovered from a woman in her twenties or thirties who had recovered from COVID-19.

CDR3 nucleotides: TGTGCCAGCTCATTACTTGACAGCACCTTAGAAGAGCAGTACTTC. Translated: CASSLLDSTLEEQYF. The rearrangement links TRBV18 to TRBJ2-7; maybe TRBD1 (5 bases). Germline V gene lookup returns CDR1 KGHSH and CDR2 LQKENI. The CDR3 is 15 residues long. V was trimmed by 5 bases and J by 7 bases, leaving 21 bases between them.